This T cell receptor beta chain was recovered during a study of cytomegalovirus exposure and HLA in healthy donors. Study-wide points: According to the study, 180 or so TCR beta chains were cytomegalovirus-associated.

The CDR3 extends over 18 amino acids. Germline V gene sequence: CDR1 SGHRS, CDR2 YFSETQ. Trimming shortened V by 4 bases and J by 4 bases, and 24 bases separated the two germline ends. Generated by immunoSEQ multiplex PCR, the TCRdb table keeps only in-frame clones and is missing some. Found here are 110,000 to 150,000 clones, about nine tenths of them singletons; the top ten hold about 6.7%. Comments on this clone: Its target is not known.

The clonotype was recovered from a woman in her twenties or thirties in good health and CMV-seropositive. The sample consisted of PBMCs. This chain joins TRBV5-1 and TRBJ2-1, with D perhaps TRBD2 (6 bases). CDR3 sequence: CASSAELNGGGLYNEQFF. Here the CDR3 DNA reads TGCGCCAGCAGCGCCGAGCTAAACGGGGGTGGACTTTACAATGAGCAGTTCTTC.